One and the same sample provided the 20 T cell receptor beta chains below, sequenced in a study of cytomegalovirus exposure and HLA in healthy donors. The method was immunoSEQ multiplex PCR; TCRdb's version includes in-frame clones alone and lacks a portion of them. The sample shows some 120,000 clones, 70% to 90% of them seen only once. Sequencing input: PBMCs. Every receptor here comes from a woman aged 25-40 years in good health and CMV-seronegative.

The V and J genes are TRBV13 and TRBJ1-6; the match to TRBD1 covers 7 bases. V lost 4 bases to trimming and J lost 8 bases; unmatched junction nucleotides: 8. This CDR3 is 15 amino acids long. Germline CDR1 reads PRHDT; CDR2 reads FYEKMQ (reference sequence). CDR3 sequence: CASSWTGEVDSPLHF. CDR3 DNA sequence: TGTGCCAGCAGCTGGACAGGTGAGGTTGATTCACCCCTCCACTTT. Together with reference TRBV13 and TRBJ1-6, the CDR3 gives the full variable domain: AAGVIQSPRHLIKEKRETATLKCYPIPRHDTVYWYQQGPGQDPQFLISFYEKMQSDKGSIPDRFSAQQFSDYHSELNMSSLELGDSALYFCASSWTGEVDSPLHFGNGTRLTVT.

The chain uses TRBV21-1 and TRBJ2-7; the table's D call, TRBD1, was not checked against the DNA. TRBV21-1 is labeled a pseudogene. This CDR3 has 15 residues. CDR3 in DNA: TGTGCCAGCAGCAAAGTGAGGGGGTGGGCCTACGAGCAGTACTTC. It specifies CASSKVRGWAYEQYF.

This chain uses TRBV5-1 with TRBJ2-3, with 14 bases that match TRBD2. The CDR3 totals 17 residues. Germline CDR1 reads SGHRS; CDR2 reads YFSETQ. J lost 3 bases, V lost 2 bases, and 5 bases had no gene match. CDR3 bases: TGCGCCAGCAGCTTAAGACTAGCGGGGGGGATAACAGATACGCAGTATTTT. Encoded protein: CASSLRLAGGITDTQYF. Full variable domain (remainder filled in from reference TRBV5-1 and TRBJ2-3): KAGVTQTPRYLIKTRGQQVTLSCSPISGHRSVSWYQQTPGQGLQFLFEYFSETQRNKGNFPGRFSGRQFSNSRSEMNVSTLELGDSALYLCASSLRLAGGITDTQYFGPGTRLTVL.

This clone turned up a few times. This chain links TRBV29-1 with TRBJ1-1; 7 bases line up with TRBD1. Unmatched junction bases numbered 4, after V lost 7 bases and J lost 2 bases. This CDR3 contains 12 residues. The V gene's germline CDR1 is SQVTM and CDR2 ANQGSEA. CDR3 sequence: CSANRGNTEAFF. CDR3 sequence (DNA): TGCAGCGCGAACAGGGGTAACACTGAAGCTTTCTTT.

The rearrangement uses TRBV5-4 and TRBJ2-5; TRBD2 matches at 8 bases. The CDR3 consists of 14 residues. Germline V lookup: CDR1 SGHNT, CDR2 YYREEE (reference sequence). The V and J ends lost 4 bases and 4 bases, in that order; junction bases with no gene match: 6. Here the CDR3 DNA reads TGTGCCAGCAGCCCCGGGAGGGGGAGAGAGACCCAGTACTTC. Protein: CASSPGRGRETQYF.

This chain links TRBV19 with TRBJ1-1; D remains unclear. In germline, CDR1 is LNHDA, CDR2 SQIVND (reference sequence). The CDR3 loop spans 11 amino acids. Trimming took off 7 bases at V and 1 base at J, with 4 bases between the two ends. The CDR3 reads CASNRNTEAFF. The CDR3 DNA follows: TGTGCCAGTAACAGGAACACTGAAGCTTTCTTT.

The chain is built from TRBV7-8 and TRBJ2-2, with TRBD1 matching 8 bases. The J segment lost 5 bases and the V segment lost 3 bases, leaving 5 bases of the junction unmatched. The CDR3 has 15 amino acids. The V gene's germline CDR1 is SGHVS and CDR2 FQNEAQ. CDR3 nucleotides: TGTGCCAGCAGCTTGCAGGGGGCGAGGACCGGGGAGCTGTTTTTT. Encoded protein: CASSLQGARTGELFF.

Here the CDR3 reads CASSENQITGELFF. In DNA form, the CDR3 reads TGTGCCAGCAGTGAGAATCAGATCACCGGGGAGCTGTTTTTT. The chain employs TRBV2 and TRBJ2-2; D is unclear. The length of the CDR3 is 14 residues. CDR1 is SNHLY, CDR2 FYNNEI, per germline. V lost 3 bases and J lost 4, with 9 bases in between.

The chain is built from TRBV19 and TRBJ1-2, with D unresolved. CDR3 size: 14 residues. The germline V gene has CDR1 LNHDA and CDR2 SQIVND (reference sequence). V shed 3 bases and J shed 5 bases, with 13 bases lying between them. The CDR3 spells CASSMDSRRYGYTF. The CDR3 coding sequence is TGTGCCAGTAGTATGGACTCCCGTCGATATGGCTACACCTTC.

This clone showed up many times. The chain combines TRBV15 with TRBJ2-7; TRBD2 matches at 9 bases. Per the germline V gene, CDR1 is LNHNV and CDR2 is YYDKDF (reference sequence). The CDR3 has 12 residues. The V segment lost 8 bases and the J segment 8 bases; nucleotides outside the gene matches: 7. The DNA of the CDR3 is TGTGCCACCGCATTAGCGGGGGCCCAGCAGTACTTC. Its protein product is CATALAGAQQYF.

The V gene is TRBV19, the J gene TRBJ1-1; no firm D call. The germline V gene has CDR1 LNHDA and CDR2 SQIVND (reference sequence). Trimming pared 7 bases from V and 0 bases from J, leaving 12 bases between. This CDR3 is built from 14 residues. CDR3 region: CASKAAGLNTEAFF. The CDR3 coding sequence is TGTGCCAGTAAGGCCGCAGGCCTGAACACTGAAGCTTTCTTT.

The chain combines TRBV19 with TRBJ2-7; tentative D call: TRBD2 (7 bases). The CDR3 totals 16 residues. The germline gives CDR1 LNHDA, CDR2 SQIVND (reference sequence). Trimming took 3 bases from V and 2 from J, leaving 17 bases between them. The CDR3 sequence: CASSMGGGGGTYEQYF. CDR3 in DNA: TGTGCCAGTAGTATGGGAGGGGGAGGTGGAACCTACGAGCAGTACTTC. The entire variable domain, with the rest obtained from reference TRBV19 and TRBJ2-7, is as follows: DGGITQSPKYLFRKEGQNVTLSCEQNLNHDAMYWYRQDPGQGLRLIYYSQIVNDFQKGDIAEGYSVSREKKESFPLTVTSAQKNPTAFYLCASSMGGGGGTYEQYFGPGTRLTVT.

This chain links TRBV11-3 with TRBJ2-7; 7 bases fit TRBD1. Germline CDR1 is SGHNT and CDR2 is YENEEA. V shed 5 bases and J 1 base; nucleotides not matched to a gene: 5. This CDR3 region has 14 residues. CDR3 in amino acids: CASSAGQESYEQYF. CDR3 in DNA: TGTGCCAGCAGCGCTGGACAGGAATCCTACGAGCAGTACTTC.

V gene TRBV19 combines with J gene TRBJ1-5, with a weak D call TRBD1 (6 bases). The CDR3 is 15 amino acids. The V gene lost 4 bases and the J gene lost 2 bases, with 12 bases spanning the gap. The germline V gene has CDR1 LNHDA and CDR2 SQIVND (reference sequence). The CDR3 spells CASSRGGDGNQPQHF. CDR3 DNA sequence: TGTGCCAGTAGTAGAGGGGGAGATGGCAATCAGCCCCAGCATTTT.

V and J are TRBV11-3 and TRBJ1-1; no clear D. V lost 7 bases to trimming and J lost 1 base, with 13 bases between them. CDR1 and CDR2 from the germline V gene are SGHNT and YENEEA. CDR3 length: 14 amino acids. The CDR3 DNA reads TGTGCCAGCATCAAAGACACAAAGAACACTGAAGCTTTCTTT. It encodes CASIKDTKNTEAFF.

CDR3 DNA: TGTGCCAGTAGACTAGCGGGAACCTACGAGCAGTACTTC. Translated: CASRLAGTYEQYF. J is TRBJ2-7 and V is TRBV19; 10 nucleotides agree with TRBD2. This CDR3 comprises 13 residues. Germline loops: CDR1 LNHDA, CDR2 SQIVND (reference sequence). Trimming took 6 bases from V and 2 from J; bases not matched to a gene: 1.

The chain couples TRBV7-9 to TRBJ1-4, with 8 bases lining up with TRBD1. This CDR3 has 13 residues. V lost 5 bases, J lost 7 bases, and 3 bases stayed unmatched. CDR1 SEHNR and CDR2 FQNEAQ come from the germline V gene (reference sequence). CDR3 coding DNA: TGTGCCAGCAGCCGGGGGACAGGTGAAAAACTGTTTTTT. It encodes CASSRGTGEKLFF.

The chain links TRBV2 to TRBJ1-4; D not certain. V was trimmed by 3 bases and J by 0 bases, leaving 8 bases between them. The CDR3 contains 15 residues. Germline CDR1 reads SNHLY; CDR2 reads FYNNEI. The CDR3 is CASSEFGATNEKLFF. The CDR3 nucleotides read TGTGCCAGCAGTGAGTTCGGGGCAACTAATGAAAAACTGTTTTTT.

This chain uses TRBV27 with TRBJ2-5, with 9 bases aligning to TRBD1. This CDR3 contains 14 residues. The V gene end was trimmed by 4 bases and the J gene end by 2 bases; junction bases not matched to a gene: 2. CDR1 is MNHEY, CDR2 SMNVEV, per germline (reference sequence). CDR3 sequence: CASSSDRGQETQYF. CDR3 nucleotide sequence: TGTGCCAGCAGTTCGGACAGGGGACAAGAGACCCAGTACTTC.

The chain joins TRBV18 to TRBJ1-1; D remains unclear. V lost 3 bases, J lost 4 bases, and 12 bases lay in between. Germline V lookup: CDR1 KGHSH, CDR2 LQKENI. The CDR3 sequence is 14 residues long. The DNA for the CDR3 is TGTGCCAGCTCACCGCCTGGGTGGGCCACTGAAGCTTTCTTT. It yields the protein CASSPPGWATEAFF. Complete variable domain (other parts from reference TRBV18 and TRBJ1-1): NAGVMQNPRHLVRRRGQEARLRCSPMKGHSHVYWYRQLPEEGLKFMVYLQKENIIDESGMPKERFSAEFPKEGPSILRIQQVVRGDSAAYFCASSPPGWATEAFFGQGTRLTVV.